This T cell receptor (beta chain) comes out of a study of T cells in Graves' hyperthyroidism and ophthalmopathy. Study observations and caveats: Before onset, ophthalmopathy was predicted by the model a median roughly 6.8 months earlier. Most clonotypes expanded in the thyroid (above 0.001) were also present in blood.

Trimming took 4 bases from V and 4 from J, leaving 13 bases between them. Germline CDR1 is LNHNV and CDR2 is YYDKDF (reference sequence). This CDR3 contains 15 residues. This clonotype was picked up a small number of times. As yet, its antigen is unknown. Researchers amplified the TCR beta CDR3 regions from RNA transcripts. An initial round of RT-PCR targeting the TCR CDR3 relied on the HTBI primer set. One entry per CDR3 protein results from TCRdb running MiXCR on the multiplex PCR reads. The top ten hold under 55% of the sample, which has fewer than 350,000 distinct CDR3 sequences, around a sixth seen once.

The receptor was derived from a woman between 50 and 59 years old with Graves' hyperthyroidism. Sequenced input: blood. This chain links TRBV15 with TRBJ1-4; D is unclear. The CDR3 reads CATSTPPGLNEKLFF. CDR3 in DNA: TGTGCCACCAGCACTCCCCCGGGCCTTAATGAAAAACTGTTTTTT.